This is a list of T cell receptor beta chains from one sample in a study of cytomegalovirus exposure and HLA in healthy donors. Libraries were prepared by immunoSEQ multiplex PCR; TCRdb keeps only in-frame clonotypes and omits some of them. The sample consists of under 200,000 clones, roughly 87% of them appearing once. The sample was PBMCs. These receptor sequences come from a woman aged 30 to 39 in good health and CMV-seronegative. The CDR3 runs from the conserved cysteine through the conserved F or W. The order of the fields is V gene, clone size, D gene, J gene, CDR3 protein, CDR3 DNA. A D gene is named only where the DNA matches it firmly. Clone size appears in some rows only: once, few, many, or a class for an expanded clone.

TRBV2	-	-	TRBJ1-5	CASSERRESQPQHF	TGTGCCAGCAGTGAAAGGAGGGAGAGTCAGCCCCAGCATTTT
TRBV4-1	-	TRBD2	TRBJ2-7	CASSQDGSGGGVDEQYF	TGCGCCAGCAGCCAAGATGGGTCCGGCGGGGGGGTCGACGAGCAGTACTTC
TRBV5-1	-	-	TRBJ2-7	CASSLTGQGDEQYF	TGCGCCAGCAGCTTGACAGGGCAAGGGGACGAGCAGTACTTC
TRBV6-1	once	-	TRBJ1-5	CASSEASGVGGNQPQHF	TGTGCCAGCAGTGAAGCAAGCGGGGTCGGGGGCAATCAGCCCCAGCATTTT
TRBV7-2	-	-	TRBJ2-4	CASSLVDRQQYF	TGTGCCAGCAGCTTAGTAGACAGACAACAGTACTTC
TRBV30	once	-	TRBJ2-1	CAWSSYPQRHNEQFF	TGTGCCTGGAGTTCCTACCCCCAGCGCCACAATGAGCAGTTCTTC
TRBV7-6	once	-	TRBJ2-7	CASSLVGGYEQYF	TGTGCCAGCAGCTTAGTAGGCGGGTACGAGCAGTACTTC
TRBV27	-	TRBD1	TRBJ2-7	CASSTTTGGEQYF	TGTGCCAGCAGTACCACCACAGGGGGCGAGCAGTACTTC
TRBV28	-	-	TRBJ2-7	CASSLSRLQQYF	TGTGCCAGCAGTTTAAGCAGGCTGCAGCAGTACTTC
TRBV4-3	-	-	TRBJ2-5	CASSQEYLQETQYF	TGCGCCAGCAGCCAAGAATACCTACAAGAGACCCAGTACTTC
TRBV5-1	-	TRBD1	TRBJ2-7	CASSIGYGTGSSSYEQYF	TGCGCCAGCAGCATAGGCTACGGGACAGGTTCGAGCTCCTACGAGCAGTACTTC
TRBV9	-	-	TRBJ1-2	CASSPPWGGYGYTF	TGTGCCAGCAGCCCCCCATGGGGGGGCTATGGCTACACCTTC
TRBV5-4	-	TRBD2	TRBJ2-2	CASSGRGANTGELFF	TGTGCCAGCAGCGGGCGGGGGGCGAACACCGGGGAGCTGTTTTTT
TRBV25-1	-	TRBD1	TRBJ1-2	CASSASGTGIGLSGYTF	TGTGCCAGCAGTGCCTCCGGGACAGGGATAGGGTTGAGTGGCTACACCTTC
TRBV10-2	-	TRBD2	TRBJ2-1	CASSERAGGHLLGNEQFF	TGCGCCAGCAGTGAGCGGGCGGGGGGCCACCTCCTGGGCAATGAGCAGTTCTTC
TRBV7-9	-	TRBD2	TRBJ2-7	CASSLGTSGSSYEQYF	TGTGCCAGCAGCTTAGGGACTAGCGGATCCTCCTACGAGCAGTACTTC
TRBV28	-	-	TRBJ2-1	CATSRLGSYNEQFF	TGTGCCACCTCCCGACTAGGATCCTACAATGAGCAGTTCTTC
TRBV29-1	-	-	TRBJ2-7	CSVFTGTYEQYF	TGCAGCGTGTTTACAGGGACATACGAGCAGTACTTC
TRBV9	-	-	TRBJ1-2	CASSGAGGNYGYTF	TGTGCCAGCAGCGGCGCCGGGGGAAACTATGGCTACACCTTC
TRBV27	-	TRBD1	TRBJ2-7	CASSPAGTVSYEQYF	TGTGCCAGCAGTCCGGCCGGGACAGTTTCCTACGAGCAGTACTTC
TRBV4-1	few	-	TRBJ1-1	CASSLGGVSMNTEAFF	TGCGCCAGCAGCCTCGGGGGGGTAAGCATGAACACTGAAGCTTTCTTT
TRBV30	-	TRBD1	TRBJ1-5	CAWTQGARGDQPQHF	TGTGCCTGGACTCAGGGGGCTCGAGGGGATCAGCCCCAGCATTTT
TRBV27	-	-	TRBJ1-2	CASSLALNYGYTF	TGTGCCAGCAGTTTAGCACTTAACTATGGCTACACCTTC
TRBV6-1	-	-	TRBJ1-2	CASSDGQRRFNYGYTF	TGTGCCAGCAGTGACGGACAGCGACGTTTTAACTATGGCTACACCTTC
TRBV28	-	TRBD2	TRBJ2-2	CASSQPWGRVSGELFF	TGTGCCAGCAGCCAACCTTGGGGGAGGGTGTCTGGGGAGCTGTTTTTT
TRBV7-2	-	-	TRBJ1-2	CASSPRRGDYGYTF	TGTGCCAGCAGCCCTAGGCGGGGGGACTATGGCTACACCTTC
TRBV19	-	-	TRBJ1-2	CASSIGSLATPIYGYTF	TGTGCCAGTAGTATAGGCTCGCTCGCGACTCCCATCTATGGCTACACCTTC
TRBV15	-	-	TRBJ1-4	CATSRLGTLNEKLFF	TGTGCCACCAGCAGACTCGGGACACTGAATGAAAAACTGTTTTTT
TRBV2	-	TRBD2	TRBJ2-3	CASSVLAGGLTDTQYF	TGTGCCAGCAGTGTCCTAGCGGGAGGTCTAACAGATACGCAGTATTTT
TRBV10-3	-	-	TRBJ2-3	CAISESGAARIDTQYF	TGTGCCATCAGTGAGTCTGGGGCGGCTAGGATAGATACGCAGTATTTT
TRBV30	-	TRBD1	TRBJ1-1	CACRYSTGDLTEAFF	TGTGCCTGCCGGTACTCCACAGGGGATCTCACTGAAGCTTTCTTT
TRBV4-1	-	TRBD1	TRBJ2-7	CASSQDGTAMYEQYF	TGCGCCAGCAGCCAAGACGGGACAGCGATGTACGAGCAGTACTTC
TRBV7-9	-	-	TRBJ2-5	CASSLRDRRETQYF	TGTGCCAGCAGCTTAAGAGACAGACGAGAGACCCAGTACTTC
TRBV19	-	-	TRBJ1-1	CASDSSGGVAEAFF	TGTGCCAGTGATTCTTCGGGGGGGGTCGCTGAAGCTTTCTTT
TRBV5-6	-	TRBD1	TRBJ2-7	CASSWVGTGSYEQYF	TGTGCCAGCAGCTGGGTCGGGACAGGGTCCTACGAGCAGTACTTC